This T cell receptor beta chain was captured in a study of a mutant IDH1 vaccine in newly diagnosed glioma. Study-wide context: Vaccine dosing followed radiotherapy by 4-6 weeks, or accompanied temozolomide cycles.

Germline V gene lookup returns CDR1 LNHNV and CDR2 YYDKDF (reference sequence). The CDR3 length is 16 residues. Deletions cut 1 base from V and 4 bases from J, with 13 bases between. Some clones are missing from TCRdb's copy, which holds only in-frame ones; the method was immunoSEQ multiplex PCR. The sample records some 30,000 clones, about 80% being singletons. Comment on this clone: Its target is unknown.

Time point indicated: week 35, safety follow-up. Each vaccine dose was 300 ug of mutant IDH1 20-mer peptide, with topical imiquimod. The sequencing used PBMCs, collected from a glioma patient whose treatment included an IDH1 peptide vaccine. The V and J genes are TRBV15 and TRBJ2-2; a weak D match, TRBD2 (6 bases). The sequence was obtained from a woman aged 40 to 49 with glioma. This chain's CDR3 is CATSRAVGDSTGELFF. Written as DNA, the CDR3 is TGTGCCACCAGCAGAGCTGTCGGGGACTCCACCGGGGAGCTGTTTTTT. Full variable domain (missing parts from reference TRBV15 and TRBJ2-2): DAMVIQNPRYQVTQFGKPVTLSCSQTLNHNVMYWYQQKSSQAPKLLFHYYDKDFNNEADTPDNFQSRRPNTSFCFLDIRSPGLGDTAMYLCATSRAVGDSTGELFFGEGSRLTVL.